This TCR beta chain was obtained from a study of T cells in narcolepsy. Study-wide findings and caveats: Blood of same and different patients, but not healthy controls, reportedly held recurring autoreactive clonotypes. Same-patient CSF and blood CD4+ T cell clonotypes included HCRT-specific and TRIB2-specific autoreactive ones.

Trimming took off 8 bases at V and 5 bases at J, with 4 bases between the two ends. The CDR3 runs to 10 residues. This clone turned up a few times. Its matching antigen is unknown. Only in-frame clones appear in the TCRdb table, and some are missing; sequencing was by immunoSEQ multiplex PCR. This sample has around 30,000 clones, with roughly 78% found just once. This sequence was found in a human donor with narcolepsy. The sample consisted of CD45RA- memory CD4+ T cells from PBMCs. The chain has TRBV23-1 and TRBJ1-5; no clear D gene. Being an ORF, TRBV23-1 has a function that is uncertain. CDR3 nucleotides: TGCGCCAGCTTCGATCAGCCCCAGCATTTT. This sequence encodes CASFDQPQHF.